The 5 T cell receptor beta chains reported below all come from one sample, sequenced in a study of molecular identifiers for immune sequencing clone quantification. TCRdb ran MiXCR on the PCR reads and lists one entry per CDR3 protein. The data contain hundreds of thousands of distinct CDR3 sequences, 20% of them singletons. Sequencing was performed on naive CD8+ T cells from blood, with Jurkat cell RNA spiked in. As to subset: FACS-sorted CD8+CD4-CCR7+CD45RA+ naive T cells. The receptor set was obtained from a human donor in good health. Some libraries in this study had Jurkat cell RNA spiked in.

Points on this clonotype: A much larger clone differs from this one at a single base, so this may be a read error. The rearrangement uses TRBV6-5 and TRBJ1-2, with TRBD1 matching over 9 bases. Germline CDR1 is MNHEY and CDR2 is SVGAGI. The V and J ends lost 7 bases and 4 bases, in that order; junction bases with no gene match: 10. The CDR3 is 15 amino acids. The CDR3 is CASNRATGGSYGYTF. Here the CDR3 DNA reads TGTGCCAGCAACCGAGCGACAGGGGGATCCTATGGCTACACCTTC.

This clonotype was found a few times. The chain joins TRBV7-2 to TRBJ2-7; the match to TRBD1 covers 10 bases. The CDR3 totals 16 residues. Germline values: CDR1 SGHTA, CDR2 FQGNSA. Trimming removed 1 base from V and 1 base from J; junction bases left unmatched: 4. CDR3 region: CASSLGTGGGSYEQYF. In nucleotides, the CDR3 is TGTGCCAGCAGCTTAGGGACAGGGGGGGGGTCCTACGAGCAGTACTTC.

This clonotype has just a few counts. The chain combines TRBV3-1 with TRBJ2-1; 8 nucleotides agree with TRBD1. This CDR3 is 16 amino acids long. J was trimmed by 6 bases and V by 1 base; bases with no gene match: 8. Germline V gives CDR1 LGHDT, CDR2 YNNKEL (reference sequence). The CDR3 region is CASSQGLGTGLNEQFF. In nucleotides, the CDR3 is TGTGCCAGCAGCCAAGGTTTAGGGACAGGACTCAATGAGCAGTTCTTC.

In this sample, this clonotype turned up many times. This rearrangement joins TRBV12-5 to TRBJ2-7; 9 bases agree with TRBD1. This CDR3 has 17 amino acids. J was trimmed by 6 bases and V by 2 bases; bases with no gene match: 14. Germline CDR1 LGHNT, CDR2 FRNRAP. The CDR3 sequence: CASGLPCYRGRKSEQYF. CDR3 in DNA: TGTGCTAGTGGTTTGCCTTGCTACAGGGGGCGCAAGTCCGAGCAGTACTTC.

Remarks on this clonotype: Compared with germline, one end of the junction differs, possibly owing to a read error. The chain joins TRBV7-9 to TRBJ1-1; 7 positions match TRBD1. The V gene's germline CDR1 is SEHNR and CDR2 FQNEAQ (reference sequence). The CDR3 has 12 amino acids. CDR3 nucleotide sequence: TGTGCCAGCAGCTTGGGGGACAGAGAAGTTTTCTTT. Translation: CASSLGDREVFF.